This TCR beta chain was profiled in a study of shared clonotypes between healthy human individuals. CDR3 length: 14 residues. The ends were cut back, 5 bases at V and 2 bases at J, with 11 bases in the middle. From germline, CDR1 is SEHNR and CDR2 FQNEAQ (reference sequence). The repertoire was sequenced with immunoSEQ multiplex PCR; TCRdb's copy has only in-frame clones and lacks some. The data hold 2,500,000 or so clones, with approximately 94% observed a single time. The sequence was collected from a man aged 18 to 30 in good health. Sequencing used naive CD4+ T cells sorted from blood. Subset in this sample: CD45RA+ positively selected. This sequence joins TRBV7-9 and TRBJ2-3; D not resolved. In DNA, the CDR3 is TGTGCCAGCAGCCCCCGGGCGGTCACAGATACGCAGTATTTT. Residues: CASSPRAVTDTQYF.